These 4 T cell receptor beta chains originate from one sample sequenced in a study of Graves' ophthalmopathy and Graves' hyperthyroidism. Amplification from RNA transcripts yielded the TCR beta CDR3 regions. The workflow started with a first-round RT-PCR run with HTBI primers and then moved on to a second-round multiplex PCR. TCRdb re-derived calls from the multiplex PCR reads in MiXCR, one entry per CDR3 protein. The sample lists about 740,000 distinct CDR3 sequences, roughly 40% occurring once. The specimen was peripheral blood. The receptors here all came from an adult man with Graves' ophthalmopathy.

This clonotype was found many times. The rearrangement joins TRBV7-9 to TRBJ1-6, with TRBD1 matching 7 bases. The CDR3 totals 14 residues. The ends lost 6 bases at V and 5 bases at J; junction bases unmatched: 4. Germline CDR1 is SEHNR and CDR2 is FQNEAQ (reference sequence). CDR3 sequence reads: CASRQTGNNSPLHF. DNA of the CDR3: TGTGCCAGCAGACAGACAGGGAATAATTCACCCCTCCACTTT.

This clonotype was seen ten or more times. The chain combines TRBV7-2 with TRBJ2-5; tentatively, D is TRBD1 (6 bases). Germline values: CDR1 SGHTA, CDR2 FQGNSA. Trimming shortened V by 3 bases and J by 4 bases, and 12 bases separated the two germline ends. The CDR3 loop spans 14 amino acids. The CDR3 is CASSFPGVRETQYF. CDR3 DNA: TGTGCCAGCAGCTTTCCAGGGGTGCGAGAGACCCAGTACTTC.

For this clonotype: The conserved phenylalanine or tryptophan normally closing the CDR3 is absent here, so this likely arose from a read error. This chain uses TRBV25-1 with TRBJ2-6, with D tentatively TRBD1 (5 bases). CDR1 is MGHDK and CDR2 is SYGVNS in the germline V gene. The CDR3 contains 18 residues. The CDR3 sequence: CASSEYRWGASGANALTL. DNA for the CDR3: TGTGCCAGCAGTGAATATCGATGGGGCGCCTCTGGGGCCAACGCCCTGACTCTC.

The chain links TRBV20-1 to TRBJ2-5; D not resolved. V lost 6 bases and J lost 0, with 5 bases in between. This CDR3 comprises 11 residues. Germline CDR1 DFQATT, CDR2 SNEGSKA (reference sequence). The CDR3 here is CSAEYQETQYF. CDR3 nucleotides: TGCAGTGCCGAGTACCAAGAGACCCAGTACTTC.